A single sample is the source of the 17 T cell receptor beta chains below, sequenced in a study of regulatory T cells in long-lasting Graves disease (dated by TCRdb to about 2021). Sample time point, as interpreted from the label and publication: newly diagnosed GD, antithyroid drugs for less than 3 months. For both TCR sequencing and RNA sequencing, RNA was extracted from PBMCs using TRIzol. The method was multiplex PCR. For sequencing, an Illumina HiSeq 4000 was employed. iRepertoire HTBI primers and Arm-PCR amplification of CDR3 regions were used to construct TCR beta libraries. Through fastp at Q25 and MiXCR, TCRdb rebuilt clones from the public reads, retaining in-frame beta chains. Under each unique CDR3 protein, matching rows form one entry showing the most common genes and DNA. The sample table lists under 800,000 distinct CDR3 sequences, about 16% of them with a count of one. The ten largest clonotypes hold around a sixth of the sample.

This sample also belongs to another study, concerning T cells in Graves' hyperthyroidism and ophthalmopathy.

The source material was peripheral blood mononuclear cells (PBMCs), sampled at new diagnosis, from a patient treated with antithyroid drugs. The origin of the receptors is a woman aged 25 to 39 with Graves disease. Donor details come from another sample of the same person, matched by shared clones.

Many counts were recorded for this clonotype. This rearrangement joins TRBV20-1 to TRBJ1-5; D ambiguous. The germline V gene has CDR1 DFQATT and CDR2 SNEGSKA (reference sequence). Trimming cost V 6 bases and J 0 bases, with 12 bases left between them. This CDR3 is 14 amino acids long. CDR3 amino acids: CSAQLGNSNQPQHF. CDR3 sequence (DNA): TGCAGTGCCCAGCTAGGTAATAGCAATCAGCCCCAGCATTTT.

This clonotype was found a few times. The rearrangement joins TRBV2 to TRBJ2-5; D is ambiguous. CDR3 length: 12 amino acids. CDR1 is SNHLY and CDR2 is FYNNEI in the germline V gene. Between the trimmed V and J ends, which lost 8 bases and 2 bases, there was a span of 9 bases. CDR3: CASFDAQETQYF. The CDR3 DNA is TGTGCCAGCTTTGACGCGCAAGAGACCCAGTACTTC.

The chain is built from TRBV5-1 and TRBJ1-1; 10 bases fit TRBD1. Germline loops: CDR1 SGHRS, CDR2 YFSETQ. This CDR3 comprises 16 residues. The junction had 8 bases not matched to a gene; V was cut back by 2 bases and J by 4 bases. The DNA for the CDR3 is TGCGCCAGCAGCTTAAGACAGGGGGCAAGGGGCACTGAAGCTTTCTTT. As protein: CASSLRQGARGTEAFF.

Remarks on this clonotype: Just one base apart from a much larger clone, this may be a read error. The V gene is TRBV12-3 or TRBV12-4, the J gene TRBJ1-1; perhaps TRBD1 as D (5 bases). V was cut by 8 bases and J by 11 bases, with 15 bases left in between. The CDR3 has 11 residues. CDR3: CASGSSGSAFF. CDR3 bases: TGTGCCAGCGGTTCATCAGGGTCGGCTTTCTTT.

This clonotype was seen a few times. V usage is TRBV7-2 and J usage is TRBJ2-2; no firm D call. Germline CDR1 is SGHTA and CDR2 is FQGNSA. V shed 1 base and J shed 4 bases, with 16 bases lying between them. The CDR3 consists of 17 residues. The CDR3 loop reads CASSLGGRVLGTGELFF. The CDR3 DNA follows: TGTGCCAGCAGCTTAGGTGGAAGGGTATTGGGCACCGGGGAGCTGTTTTTT.

The rearrangement uses TRBV7-6 and TRBJ2-7, with unresolved D. Trimming removed 4 bases from V and 2 bases from J, with 9 bases in between. Per the germline V gene, CDR1 is SGHVS and CDR2 is FNYEAQ. The CDR3 has 13 residues. CDR3 region: CASSYHGAYEQYF. The CDR3 region has the DNA TGTGCCAGCAGCTACCATGGAGCCTACGAGCAGTACTTC.

The genes are TRBV7-2 and TRBJ1-5; D call uncertain. With 0 bases removed from V and 0 bases from J, the gap between germline ends came to 9 bases. Germline CDR1 SGHTA, CDR2 FQGNSA. CDR3 length equals 16 residues. CDR3 amino acids: CASSLASKISNQPQHF. The CDR3 region has the DNA TGTGCCAGCAGCTTAGCTTCAAAGATTAGCAATCAGCCCCAGCATTTT. The variable domain in full, with the rest retrieved from reference TRBV7-2 and TRBJ1-5, is GAGVSQSPSNKVTEKGKDVELRCDPISGHTALYWYRQSLGQGLEFLIYFQGNSAPDKSGLPSDRFSAERTGGSVSTLTIQRTQQEDSAVYLCASSLASKISNQPQHFGDGTRLSIL.

CDR3 loop: CASSLVGIPYEQYF. In DNA, the CDR3 is TGCGCCAGCAGCTTGGTAGGGATACCCTACGAGCAGTACTTC. This chain links TRBV5-1 with TRBJ2-7; no clear D. From germline, CDR1 is SGHRS and CDR2 YFSETQ. V lost 0 bases and J lost 2, with 9 bases in between. CDR3 length: 14 residues.

This sequence joins TRBV6-1 and TRBJ1-2; the D is unclear. The CDR3 totals 13 residues. With 2 bases removed from V and 3 bases from J, the gap between germline ends came to 7 bases. Germline V gene data show CDR1 as MNHNS and CDR2 as SASEGT. CDR3 nucleotide sequence: TGTGCCAGCAGTGAACTTATGGACTATGGCTACACCTTC. This sequence encodes CASSELMDYGYTF.

This clonotype was found many times. DNA for the CDR3: TGTGCCAGCAGCGCGAGTAAGGGCACAGATACGCAGTATTTT. As protein: CASSASKGTDTQYF. This chain uses TRBV9 with TRBJ2-3; D not resolved. Trimming pared 3 bases from V and 1 base from J, leaving 9 bases between. The CDR3 is 14 residues long. In germline, CDR1 is SGDLS, CDR2 YYNGEE.

This clonotype was found a few times. In nucleotides, the CDR3 is TGTGCCTGGAGTGTCTCAGGGAAAGGCCTTGAAAAACTGTTTTTT. Its protein product is CAWSVSGKGLEKLFF. J is TRBJ1-4 and V is TRBV30; a weak D match, TRBD1 (5 bases). The V and J ends lost 0 bases and 7 bases respectively, with 15 bases between them. From germline, CDR1 is GTSNPN and CDR2 SVGIG (reference sequence). This CDR3 region has 15 residues.

The rearrangement uses TRBV28 and TRBJ1-6, with D perhaps TRBD1 (6 bases). CDR3 length: 14 amino acids. Germline CDR1 and CDR2: MDHEN and SYDVKM. V was clipped by 3 bases and J by 7 bases, with 10 bases between them. DNA of the CDR3: TGTGCCAGCAGTTTTTCAGGGACAAATTCACCCCTCCACTTT. Protein product: CASSFSGTNSPLHF.

This clonotype was seen only a few times. V gene TRBV20-1 combines with J gene TRBJ1-2, with D perhaps matching TRBD1 (5 bases). CDR3 length: 15 residues. Trimming cost V 2 bases and J 5 bases, with 18 bases left between them. Germline-derived CDR1 and CDR2 are DFQATT and SNEGSKA (reference sequence). CDR3 sequence: CSARPRGGGGYGYTF. Written as DNA, the CDR3 is TGCAGTGCTAGACCCCGAGGCGGGGGGGGGTATGGCTACACCTTC.

This chain links TRBV4-1 with TRBJ2-7; D unresolved. This CDR3 comprises 14 residues. CDR1 and CDR2 from the germline V gene are MGHRA and YSYEKL. Deletions cut 0 bases from V and 2 bases from J, with 8 bases between. CDR3 amino acids: CASSQDSAAYEQYF. As DNA, the CDR3 is TGCGCCAGCAGCCAAGATTCGGCCGCCTACGAGCAGTACTTC.

The rearrangement links TRBV20-1 to TRBJ2-2; 9 bases map to TRBD2. The CDR3 contains 13 residues. V was clipped by 8 bases and J by 6 bases; unmatched bases: 7. Germline CDR1 DFQATT, CDR2 SNEGSKA (reference sequence). For the CDR3, the DNA is TGCAGTACCTTGGGACTAGCACCCGGGGAGCTGTTTTTT. Translation gives CSTLGLAPGELFF.

This clonotype showed up many times. The genes are TRBV19 and TRBJ2-2, with D tentatively TRBD1 (6 bases). The CDR3 has 15 amino acids. Trimming stripped 4 bases from V and 9 bases from J, with 18 bases between. The germline gives CDR1 LNHDA, CDR2 SQIVND (reference sequence). The CDR3 protein is CASSTSGTPGRELFF. The CDR3 region has the DNA TGTGCCAGTAGTACCTCCGGGACACCCGGTCGGGAGCTGTTTTTT. Together with reference TRBV19 and TRBJ2-2, the CDR3 gives the full variable domain: DGGITQSPKYLFRKEGQNVTLSCEQNLNHDAMYWYRQDPGQGLRLIYYSQIVNDFQKGDIAEGYSVSREKKESFPLTVTSAQKNPTAFYLCASSTSGTPGRELFFGEGSRLTVL.

This clonotype was counted between two and nine times. The gene calls are TRBV5-1 and TRBJ2-3, with a possible D match to TRBD2 (6 bases). Germline CDR1 reads SGHRS; CDR2 reads YFSETQ. Trimming took 3 bases from V and 4 from J, leaving 15 bases between them. The CDR3 is made up of 15 amino acids. This CDR3 reads CASSSGSSVPDTQYF. The CDR3, as DNA: TGCGCCAGCAGCTCCGGGAGCTCTGTACCAGATACGCAGTATTTT. The whole variable domain, filled in from reference TRBV5-1 and TRBJ2-3, reads KAGVTQTPRYLIKTRGQQVTLSCSPISGHRSVSWYQQTPGQGLQFLFEYFSETQRNKGNFPGRFSGRQFSNSRSEMNVSTLELGDSALYLCASSSGSSVPDTQYFGPGTRLTVL.